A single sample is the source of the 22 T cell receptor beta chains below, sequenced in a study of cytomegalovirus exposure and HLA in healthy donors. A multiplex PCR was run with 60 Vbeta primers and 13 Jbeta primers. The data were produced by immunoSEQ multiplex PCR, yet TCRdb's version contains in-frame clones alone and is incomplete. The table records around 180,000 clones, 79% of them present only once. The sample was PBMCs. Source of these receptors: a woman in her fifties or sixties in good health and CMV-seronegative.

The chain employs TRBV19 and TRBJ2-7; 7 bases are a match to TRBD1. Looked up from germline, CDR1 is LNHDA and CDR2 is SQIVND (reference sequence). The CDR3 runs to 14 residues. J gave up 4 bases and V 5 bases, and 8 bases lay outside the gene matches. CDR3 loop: CASSPPGQQYEQYF. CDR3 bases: TGTGCCAGTAGTCCTCCGGGACAGCAATACGAGCAGTACTTC.

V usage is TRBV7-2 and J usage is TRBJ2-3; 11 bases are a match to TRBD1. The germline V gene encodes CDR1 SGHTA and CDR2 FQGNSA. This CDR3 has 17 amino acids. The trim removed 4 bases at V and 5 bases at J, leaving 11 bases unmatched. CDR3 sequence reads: CASSSLRTGGRGDTQYF. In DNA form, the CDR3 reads TGTGCCAGCAGCTCGCTACGGACAGGGGGCAGGGGAGATACGCAGTATTTT.

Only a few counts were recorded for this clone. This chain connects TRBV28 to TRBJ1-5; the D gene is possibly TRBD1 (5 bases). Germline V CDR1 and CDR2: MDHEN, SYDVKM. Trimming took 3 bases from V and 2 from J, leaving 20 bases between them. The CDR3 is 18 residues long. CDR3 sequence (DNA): TGTGCCAGCAGTTTCCCTCAGTTTACACAGGTCGGCAATCAGCCCCAGCATTTT. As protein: CASSFPQFTQVGNQPQHF.

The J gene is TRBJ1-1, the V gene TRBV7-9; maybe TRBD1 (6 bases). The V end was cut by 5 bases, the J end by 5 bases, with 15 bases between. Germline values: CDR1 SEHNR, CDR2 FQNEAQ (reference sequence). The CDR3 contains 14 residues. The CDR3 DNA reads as TGTGCCAGCAGCGTTACAGGGCAGAGTACTGAAGCTTTCTTT. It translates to CASSVTGQSTEAFF. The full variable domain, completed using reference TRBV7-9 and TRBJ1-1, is DTGVSQNPRHKITKRGQNVTFRCDPISEHNRLYWYRQTLGQGPEFLTYFQNEAQLEKSRLLSDRFSAERPKGSFSTLEIQRTEQGDSAMYLCASSVTGQSTEAFFGQGTRLTVV.

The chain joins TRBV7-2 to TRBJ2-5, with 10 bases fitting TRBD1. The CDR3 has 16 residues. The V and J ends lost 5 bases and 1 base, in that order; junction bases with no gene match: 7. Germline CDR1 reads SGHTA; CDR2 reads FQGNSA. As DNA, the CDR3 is TGTGCCAGCAGCCCAGGGACAGGGGCCCGCCAAGAGACCCAGTACTTC. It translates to CASSPGTGARQETQYF. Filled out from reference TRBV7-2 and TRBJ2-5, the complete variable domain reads GAGVSQSPSNKVTEKGKDVELRCDPISGHTALYWYRQSLGQGLEFLIYFQGNSAPDKSGLPSDRFSAERTGGSVSTLTIQRTQQEDSAVYLCASSPGTGARQETQYFGPGTRLLVL.

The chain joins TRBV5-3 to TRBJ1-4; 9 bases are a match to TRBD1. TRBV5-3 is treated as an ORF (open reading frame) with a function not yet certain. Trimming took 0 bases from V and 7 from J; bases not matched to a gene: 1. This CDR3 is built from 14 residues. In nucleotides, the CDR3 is TGTGCCAGAAGCTTGGACAGGGGGCGTGAAAAACTGTTTTTT. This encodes CARSLDRGREKLFF.

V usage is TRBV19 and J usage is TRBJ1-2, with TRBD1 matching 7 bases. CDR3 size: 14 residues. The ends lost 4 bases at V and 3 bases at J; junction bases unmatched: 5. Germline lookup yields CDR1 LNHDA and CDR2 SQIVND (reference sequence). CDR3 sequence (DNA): TGTGCCAGTAGTACCTACGGGACAGACTATGGCTACACCTTC. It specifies CASSTYGTDYGYTF.

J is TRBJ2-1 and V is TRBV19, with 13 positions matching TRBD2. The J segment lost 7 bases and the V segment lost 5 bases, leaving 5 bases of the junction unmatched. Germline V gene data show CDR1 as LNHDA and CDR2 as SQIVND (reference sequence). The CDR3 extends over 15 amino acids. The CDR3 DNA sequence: TGTGCCAGTAGTGAATGGACTAGCGGGAGAAATGAGCAGTTCTTC. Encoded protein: CASSEWTSGRNEQFF.

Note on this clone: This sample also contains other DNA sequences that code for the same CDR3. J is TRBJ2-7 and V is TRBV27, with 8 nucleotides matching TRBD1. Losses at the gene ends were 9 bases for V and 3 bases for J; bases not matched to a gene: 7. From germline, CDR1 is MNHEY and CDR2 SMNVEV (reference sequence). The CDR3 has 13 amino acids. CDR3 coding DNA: TGTGCCAGTCGTGCAGGGGGCAGCTACGAGCAGTACTTC. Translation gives CASRAGGSYEQYF.

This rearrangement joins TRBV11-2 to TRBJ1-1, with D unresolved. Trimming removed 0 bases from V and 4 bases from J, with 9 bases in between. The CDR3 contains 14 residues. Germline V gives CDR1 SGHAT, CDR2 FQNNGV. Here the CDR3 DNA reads TGTGCCAGCAGCTTAGAAACGGGAGTCACTGAAGCTTTCTTT. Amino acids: CASSLETGVTEAFF.

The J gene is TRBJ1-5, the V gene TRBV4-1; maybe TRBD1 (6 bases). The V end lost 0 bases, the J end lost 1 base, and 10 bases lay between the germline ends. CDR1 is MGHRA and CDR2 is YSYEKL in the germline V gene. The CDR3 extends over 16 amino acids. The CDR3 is CASSQDIGQSNQPQHF. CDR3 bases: TGCGCCAGCAGCCAAGATATAGGACAGAGCAATCAGCCCCAGCATTTT.

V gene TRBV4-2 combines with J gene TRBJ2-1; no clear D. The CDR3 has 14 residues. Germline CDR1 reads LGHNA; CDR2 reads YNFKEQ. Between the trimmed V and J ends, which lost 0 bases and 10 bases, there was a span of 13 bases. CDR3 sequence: CASSQDPTSAEQFF. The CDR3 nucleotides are TGTGCCAGCAGCCAAGATCCTACCAGCGCCGAGCAGTTCTTC.

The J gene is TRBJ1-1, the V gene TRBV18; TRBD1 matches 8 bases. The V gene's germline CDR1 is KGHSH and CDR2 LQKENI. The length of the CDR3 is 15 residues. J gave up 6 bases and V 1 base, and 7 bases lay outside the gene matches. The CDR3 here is CASSPRTGMRAEAFF. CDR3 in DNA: TGTGCCAGCTCACCACGGACAGGGATGCGTGCTGAAGCTTTCTTT.

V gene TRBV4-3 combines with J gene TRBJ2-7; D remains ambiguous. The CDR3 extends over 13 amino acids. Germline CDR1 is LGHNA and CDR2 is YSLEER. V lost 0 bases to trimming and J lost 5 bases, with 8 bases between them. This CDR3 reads CASSQELPDEQYF. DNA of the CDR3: TGCGCCAGCAGCCAAGAGCTCCCGGACGAGCAGTACTTC.

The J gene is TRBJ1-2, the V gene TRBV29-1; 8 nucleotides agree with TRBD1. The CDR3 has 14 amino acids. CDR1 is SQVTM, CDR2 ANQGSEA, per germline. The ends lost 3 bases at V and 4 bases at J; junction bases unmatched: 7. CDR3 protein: CSVDPGQVGYGYTF. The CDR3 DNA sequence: TGCAGCGTTGACCCGGGACAGGTCGGCTATGGCTACACCTTC. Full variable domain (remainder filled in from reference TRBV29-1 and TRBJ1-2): SAVISQKPSRDICQRGTSLTIQCQVDSQVTMMFWYRQQPGQSLTLIATANQGSEATYESGFVIDKFPISRPNLTFSTLTVSNMSPEDSSIYLCSVDPGQVGYGYTFGSGTRLTVV.

The CDR3 spells CASSRGSYEKLFF. Here the CDR3 DNA reads TGTGCCAGCTCAAGGGGCTCATATGAAAAACTGTTTTTT. The V and J genes are TRBV18 and TRBJ1-4; a possible D gene is TRBD1 (5 bases). There are 13 residues in the CDR3. V lost 5 bases and J 6 bases, leaving 10 bases between the germline ends. Germline loops: CDR1 KGHSH, CDR2 LQKENI.

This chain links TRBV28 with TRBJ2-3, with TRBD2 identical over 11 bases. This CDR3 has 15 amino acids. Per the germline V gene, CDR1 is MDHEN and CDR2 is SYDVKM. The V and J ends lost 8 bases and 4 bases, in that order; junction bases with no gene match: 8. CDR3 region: CASQGASGRPDTQYF. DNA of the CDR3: TGTGCCAGCCAAGGAGCTAGCGGGAGGCCAGATACGCAGTATTTT.

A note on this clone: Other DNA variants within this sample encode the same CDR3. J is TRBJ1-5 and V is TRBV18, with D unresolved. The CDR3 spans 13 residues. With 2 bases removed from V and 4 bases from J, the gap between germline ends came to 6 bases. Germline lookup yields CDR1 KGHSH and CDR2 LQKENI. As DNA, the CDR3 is TGTGCCAGCTCACCAGAGGGAAATCAGCCCCAGCATTTT. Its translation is CASSPEGNQPQHF.

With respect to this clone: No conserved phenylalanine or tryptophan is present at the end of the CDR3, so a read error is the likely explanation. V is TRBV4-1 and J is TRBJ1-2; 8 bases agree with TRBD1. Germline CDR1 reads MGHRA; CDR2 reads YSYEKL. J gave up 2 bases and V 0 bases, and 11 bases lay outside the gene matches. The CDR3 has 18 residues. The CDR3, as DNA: TGCGCCAGCAGCCAAGAAGGTAGGGCAGGGGGCGCGAACTATGGCTACACCGTC. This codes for CASSQEGRAGGANYGYTV.

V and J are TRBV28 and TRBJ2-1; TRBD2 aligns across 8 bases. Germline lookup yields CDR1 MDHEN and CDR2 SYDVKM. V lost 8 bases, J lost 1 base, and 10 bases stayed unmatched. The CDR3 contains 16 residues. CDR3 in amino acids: CASLEAGALSYNEQFF. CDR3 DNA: TGTGCCAGCTTAGAAGCGGGAGCTCTTTCCTACAATGAGCAGTTCTTC.

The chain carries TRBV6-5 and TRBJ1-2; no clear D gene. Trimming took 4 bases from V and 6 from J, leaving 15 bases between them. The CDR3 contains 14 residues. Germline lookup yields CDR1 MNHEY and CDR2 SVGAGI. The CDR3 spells CASSSMVGMDGYTF. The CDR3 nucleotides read TGTGCCAGCAGTTCTATGGTCGGGATGGATGGCTACACCTTC.

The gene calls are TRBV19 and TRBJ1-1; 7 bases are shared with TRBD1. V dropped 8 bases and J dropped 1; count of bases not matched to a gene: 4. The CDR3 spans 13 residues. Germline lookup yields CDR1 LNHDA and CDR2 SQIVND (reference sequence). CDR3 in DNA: TGTGCCAGTTGCGACAGGGCGAACACTGAAGCTTTCTTT. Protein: CASCDRANTEAFF. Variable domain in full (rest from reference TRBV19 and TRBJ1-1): DGGITQSPKYLFRKEGQNVTLSCEQNLNHDAMYWYRQDPGQGLRLIYYSQIVNDFQKGDIAEGYSVSREKKESFPLTVTSAQKNPTAFYLCASCDRANTEAFFGQGTRLTVV.